This section outlines one TCR beta chain sequence together with its context. These data belong to a study of cytomegalovirus exposure and HLA in healthy donors. CDR1 is GTSNPN, CDR2 SVGIG, per germline (reference sequence). The CDR3 has 14 residues. V was clipped by 0 bases and J by 3 bases, with 12 bases between them. PCR employed 60 Vbeta and 13 Jbeta primers. Using immunoSEQ multiplex PCR, the repertoire was profiled, and TCRdb retains in-frame clones only, with some absent. Among nearly 200,000 clones listed, about three quarters were seen once. The material sequenced was PBMCs. The clonotype was recovered from a woman in her twenties or thirties in good health and CMV-seropositive. V is TRBV30 and J is TRBJ2-7; tentatively, D is TRBD2 (6 bases). The CDR3 DNA follows: TGTGCCTGGAGTGTAGGCGGGAATCTCTACGAGCAGTACTTC. Protein: CAWSVGGNLYEQYF.